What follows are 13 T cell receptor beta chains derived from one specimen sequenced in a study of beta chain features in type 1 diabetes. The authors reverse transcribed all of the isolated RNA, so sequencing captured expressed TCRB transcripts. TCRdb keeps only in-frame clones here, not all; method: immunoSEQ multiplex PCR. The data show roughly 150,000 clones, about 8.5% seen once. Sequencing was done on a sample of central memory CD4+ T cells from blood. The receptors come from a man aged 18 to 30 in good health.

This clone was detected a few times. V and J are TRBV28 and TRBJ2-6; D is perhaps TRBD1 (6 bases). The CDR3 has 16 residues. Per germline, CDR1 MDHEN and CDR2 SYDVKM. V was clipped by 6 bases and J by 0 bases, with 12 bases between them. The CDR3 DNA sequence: TGTGCCAGCAGCCCCGGACAGCTCTCTGGGGCCAACGTCCTGACTTTC. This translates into CASSPGQLSGANVLTF. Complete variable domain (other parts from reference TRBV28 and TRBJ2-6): DVKVTQSSRYLVKRTGEKVFLECVQDMDHENMFWYRQDPGLGLRLIYFSYDVKMKEKGDIPEGYSVSREKKERFSLILESASTNQTSMYLCASSPGQLSGANVLTFGAGSRLTVL.

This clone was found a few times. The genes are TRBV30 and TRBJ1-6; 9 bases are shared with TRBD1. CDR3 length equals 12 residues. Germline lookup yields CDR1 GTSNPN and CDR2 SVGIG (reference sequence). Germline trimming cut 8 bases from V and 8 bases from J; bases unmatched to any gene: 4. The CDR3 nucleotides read TGTGCCGGGGGACAGGGACATTCACCCCTCCACTTT. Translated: CAGGQGHSPLHF.

DNA for the CDR3: TGCGCCCCGGGGGAGCGGGAGATGCAGGACGAGCAGTACTTC. Protein sequence: CAPGEREMQDEQYF. The chain employs TRBV4-3 and TRBJ2-7, with 8 bases that match TRBD2. V lost 11 bases to trimming and J lost 5 bases; unmatched junction nucleotides: 14. Germline V gives CDR1 LGHNA, CDR2 YSLEER. The CDR3 is 14 amino acids.

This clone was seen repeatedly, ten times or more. CDR3 amino acids: CASRPGLATDTQYF. The DNA for the CDR3 is TGCGCCAGCAGGCCGGGACTAGCGACAGATACGCAGTATTTT. V is TRBV5-1 and J is TRBJ2-3; 10 positions agree with TRBD2. Germline V gene sequence: CDR1 SGHRS, CDR2 YFSETQ. Trimming cost V 5 bases and J 3 bases; bases outside gene matches: 3. The CDR3 totals 14 residues.

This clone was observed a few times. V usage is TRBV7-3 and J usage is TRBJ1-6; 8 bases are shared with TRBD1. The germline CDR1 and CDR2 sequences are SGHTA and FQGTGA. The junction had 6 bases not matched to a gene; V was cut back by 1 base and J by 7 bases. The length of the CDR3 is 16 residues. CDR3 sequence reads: CASSLMPGGSNSPLHF. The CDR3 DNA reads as TGTGCCAGCAGCTTAATGCCAGGGGGCTCCAATTCACCCCTCCACTTT.

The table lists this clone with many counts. CDR3 loop: CASSQVQYYEQYF. DNA of the CDR3: TGTGCCAGCAGCCAAGTCCAGTACTACGAGCAGTACTTC. V gene TRBV14 combines with J gene TRBJ2-7; D is uncertain. The germline CDR1 and CDR2 sequences are SGHDN and FVKESK. V was trimmed by 1 base and J by 3 bases, leaving 7 bases between them. The CDR3 is 13 residues long.

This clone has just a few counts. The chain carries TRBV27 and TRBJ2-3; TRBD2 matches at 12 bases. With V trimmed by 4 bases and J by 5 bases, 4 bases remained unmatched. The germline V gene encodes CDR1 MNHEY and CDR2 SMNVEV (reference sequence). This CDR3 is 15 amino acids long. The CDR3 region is CASSSSGRALDTQYF. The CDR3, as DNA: TGTGCCAGCAGTTCTAGCGGGAGGGCCCTAGATACGCAGTATTTT.

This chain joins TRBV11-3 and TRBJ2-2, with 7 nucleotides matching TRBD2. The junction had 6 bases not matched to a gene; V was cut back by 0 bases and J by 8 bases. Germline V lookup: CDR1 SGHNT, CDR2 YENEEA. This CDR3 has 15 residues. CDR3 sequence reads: CASSLETSSSGELFF. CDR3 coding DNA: TGTGCCAGCAGCTTAGAGACTAGCTCTTCAGGGGAGCTGTTTTTT. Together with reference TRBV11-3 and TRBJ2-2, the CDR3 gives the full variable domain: EAGVVQSPRYKIIEKKQPVAFWCNPISGHNTLYWYLQNLGQGPELLIRYENEEAVDDSQLPKDRFSAERLKGVDSTLKIQPAELGDSAVYLCASSLETSSSGELFFGEGSRLTVL.

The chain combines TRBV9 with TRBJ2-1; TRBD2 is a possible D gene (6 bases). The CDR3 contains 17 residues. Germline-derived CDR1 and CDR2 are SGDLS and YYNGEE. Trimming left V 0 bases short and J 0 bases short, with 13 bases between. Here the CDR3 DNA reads TGTGCCAGCAGCGTAGGCTTGGGACTGGTCTCCTACAATGAGCAGTTCTTC. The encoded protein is CASSVGLGLVSYNEQFF.

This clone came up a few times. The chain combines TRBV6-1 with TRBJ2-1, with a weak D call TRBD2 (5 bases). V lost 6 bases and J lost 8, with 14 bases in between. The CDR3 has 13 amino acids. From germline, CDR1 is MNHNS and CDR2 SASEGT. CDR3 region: CASSRLLRDEQFF. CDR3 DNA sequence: TGTGCCAGCAGCCGACTATTACGGGATGAGCAGTTCTTC.

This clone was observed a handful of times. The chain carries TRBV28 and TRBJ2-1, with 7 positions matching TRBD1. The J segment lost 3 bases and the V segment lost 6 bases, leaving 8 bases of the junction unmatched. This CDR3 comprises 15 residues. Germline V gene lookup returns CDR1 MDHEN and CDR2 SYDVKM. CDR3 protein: CASSPDRRFYNEQFF. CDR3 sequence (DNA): TGTGCCAGCAGCCCGGACAGGCGATTCTACAATGAGCAGTTCTTC. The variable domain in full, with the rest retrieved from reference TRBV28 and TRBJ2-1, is DVKVTQSSRYLVKRTGEKVFLECVQDMDHENMFWYRQDPGLGLRLIYFSYDVKMKEKGDIPEGYSVSREKKERFSLILESASTNQTSMYLCASSPDRRFYNEQFFGPGTRLTVL.

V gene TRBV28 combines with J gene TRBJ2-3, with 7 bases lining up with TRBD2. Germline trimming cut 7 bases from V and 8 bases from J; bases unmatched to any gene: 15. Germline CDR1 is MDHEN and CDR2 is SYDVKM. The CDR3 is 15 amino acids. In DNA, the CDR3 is TGTGCCAGCACCAAATCAGTGGGAGGGACGGGTACGCAGTATTTT. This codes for CASTKSVGGTGTQYF.

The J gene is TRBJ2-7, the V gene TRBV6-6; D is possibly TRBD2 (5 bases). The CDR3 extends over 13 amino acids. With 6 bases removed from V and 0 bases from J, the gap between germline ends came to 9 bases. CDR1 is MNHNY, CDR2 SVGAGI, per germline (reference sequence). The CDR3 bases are TGTGCCAGCAGCAACGGGGTCTCCTACGAGCAGTACTTC. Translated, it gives CASSNGVSYEQYF.